Each of the 21 T cell receptor beta chains below was sequenced from the same sample in a study of cytomegalovirus exposure and HLA in healthy donors. PCR primers comprised 60 Vbeta and 13 Jbeta primers. Only in-frame clones appear in the TCRdb table, and some are missing; sequencing was by immunoSEQ multiplex PCR. The data show some 70,000 clones, approximately 78% seen once. Sequenced: PBMCs. These receptors came from a human donor in good health.

V and J are TRBV9 and TRBJ2-1, with D possibly matching TRBD2 (6 bases). The germline CDR1 and CDR2 sequences are SGDLS and YYNGEE. The CDR3 consists of 17 residues. Trimming pared 4 bases from V and 4 bases from J, leaving 21 bases between. CDR3 sequence (DNA): TGTGCCAGCAGCCCGAGACAGAGGGGACTGACTTACAATGAGCAGTTCTTC. The encoded protein is CASSPRQRGLTYNEQFF.

V usage is TRBV7-2 and J usage is TRBJ2-1; D might be TRBD2 (6 bases). CDR3 length: 18 amino acids. Trimming removed 2 bases at V and 5 bases at J, with 22 bases between. Germline V gene sequence: CDR1 SGHTA, CDR2 FQGNSA. The DNA of the CDR3 is TGTGCCAGCAGCTTAAGTCCCCATAGCGGACTTATAAACAATGAGCAGTTCTTC. This codes for CASSLSPHSGLINNEQFF.

This chain links TRBV19 with TRBJ1-5; no clear D gene. Trimming took 2 bases from V and 2 from J, leaving 13 bases between them. Germline values: CDR1 LNHDA, CDR2 SQIVND (reference sequence). The CDR3 is 16 residues long. This CDR3 is CASSIIVSAGNQPQHF. The CDR3 DNA reads as TGTGCCAGTAGTATAATCGTTTCAGCGGGCAATCAGCCCCAGCATTTT.

This clone was recorded only once. This chain connects TRBV19 to TRBJ1-1; a possible D gene is TRBD1 (5 bases). The V end was cut by 3 bases, the J end by 7 bases, with 18 bases between. This CDR3 has 15 residues. CDR1 and CDR2 (germline): LNHDA, SQIVND (reference sequence). The CDR3 loop is CASSIPARARGEAFF. The CDR3 nucleotides are TGTGCCAGTAGTATCCCGGCCAGGGCGCGAGGTGAAGCTTTCTTT.

The chain employs TRBV21-1 and TRBJ2-5; the table names TRBD2, a call not compared with the DNA. The J call may be mistaken, given a closer DNA end match to TRBJ2-7. TRBV21-1 is a recognized pseudogene. The CDR3 sequence is 14 residues long. The CDR3 region is CASSPGLRNHEQYF. Written as DNA, the CDR3 is TGTGCCAGCAGTCCGGGACTTCGCAACCACGAGCAGTACTTC.

This clone came up once. This chain joins TRBV6-4 and TRBJ2-3, with 12 bases lining up with TRBD2. Trimming at V came to 6 bases and at J to 4 bases, leaving 2 bases not matched to a gene. The CDR3 runs to 14 residues. Germline CDR1 reads MRHNA; CDR2 reads SNTAGT. CDR3 coding DNA: TGTGCCAGCAGCGCTAGCGGGGGGGCAGATACGCAGTATTTT. This sequence encodes CASSASGGADTQYF.

The CDR3: CASSWDSPNQPQHF. The CDR3 coding sequence is TGTGCCAGCAGTTGGGACAGCCCCAATCAGCCCCAGCATTTT. The chain combines TRBV27 with TRBJ1-5; 7 bases align to TRBD1. Trimming took 4 bases from V and 3 from J; bases not matched to a gene: 3. This CDR3 is built from 14 residues. Germline values: CDR1 MNHEY, CDR2 SMNVEV (reference sequence).

V is TRBV25-1 and J is TRBJ2-7; 8 bases map to TRBD1. Trimming at V came to 0 bases and at J to 5 bases, leaving 6 bases not matched to a gene. Germline lookup yields CDR1 MGHDK and CDR2 SYGVNS. The CDR3 totals 15 residues. CDR3 loop: CASSEYYGRGHEQYF. The CDR3 nucleotides are TGTGCCAGCAGTGAATATTACGGCAGGGGGCACGAGCAGTACTTC.

V usage is TRBV4-1 and J usage is TRBJ2-3; 9 positions agree with TRBD2. J lost 6 bases, V lost 1 base, and 8 bases had no gene match. This CDR3 is built from 16 residues. The germline gives CDR1 MGHRA, CDR2 YSYEKL. CDR3 DNA: TGCGCCAGCAGCCAAGTCGGAAGCGGGGGGAGTGATACGCAGTATTTT. It yields the protein CASSQVGSGGSDTQYF.

This clone came up once. This chain joins TRBV6-1 and TRBJ2-3; 11 positions match TRBD2. Germline V gene data show CDR1 as MNHNS and CDR2 as SASEGT. The CDR3 covers 19 residues. J lost 1 base, V lost 1 base, and 10 bases had no gene match. The CDR3 loop reads CASSEVRLAGGPGTDTQYF. CDR3 nucleotides: TGTGCCAGCAGTGAAGTCCGTCTAGCGGGGGGTCCCGGCACAGATACGCAGTATTTT.

This chain links TRBV5-1 with TRBJ2-2; D call uncertain. Germline assignment: CDR1 SGHRS and CDR2 YFSETQ. The CDR3 extends over 15 amino acids. V gave up 0 bases and J gave up 2 bases, with 8 bases separating them. The CDR3 sequence is CASSLAPGNTGELFF. DNA for the CDR3: TGCGCCAGCAGCTTGGCCCCGGGTAACACCGGGGAGCTGTTTTTT.

The chain has TRBV11-2 and TRBJ2-7; D is possibly TRBD1 (8 bases). Germline-derived CDR1 and CDR2 are SGHAT and FQNNGV. The CDR3 extends over 15 amino acids. The V end lost 1 base, the J end lost 3 bases, and 13 bases lay between the germline ends. CDR3 nucleotides: TGTGCCAGCAGCTTAGGAACAGGGGGGGACTACGAGCAGTACTTC. It specifies CASSLGTGGDYEQYF. Using reference TRBV11-2 and TRBJ2-7 for the parts outside the CDR3, the full variable domain is EAGVAQSPRYKIIEKRQSVAFWCNPISGHATLYWYQQILGQGPKLLIQFQNNGVVDDSQLPKDRFSAERLKGVDSTLKIQPAKLEDSAVYLCASSLGTGGDYEQYFGPGTRLTVT.

Only one count was recorded for this clone. J is TRBJ2-3 and V is TRBV10-1; 7 bases agree with TRBD1. The ends lost 6 bases at V and 12 bases at J; junction bases unmatched: 9. The CDR3 consists of 12 residues. CDR1 and CDR2 from the germline V gene are WNHNN and SYGVQD (reference sequence). This CDR3 is CASRRRQGLQYF. As DNA, the CDR3 is TGCGCCAGCAGACGTAGACAGGGCCTCCAGTATTTT.

The gene calls are TRBV28 and TRBJ1-3, with 8 bases identical to TRBD1. The CDR3 loop spans 20 amino acids. The germline gives CDR1 MDHEN, CDR2 SYDVKM. Trimming took 4 bases from V and 0 from J; bases not matched to a gene: 17. CDR3 DNA: TGTGCCAGCAGTTCAGTAGGGACAGGACGTCTTAGTCCCTCTGGAAACACCATATATTTT. Its protein product is CASSSVGTGRLSPSGNTIYF.

The chain joins TRBV5-4 to TRBJ1-2; possible D gene TRBD1, 6 bases. The CDR3 sequence is 14 residues long. With 4 bases removed from V and 5 bases from J, the gap between germline ends came to 15 bases. From germline, CDR1 is SGHNT and CDR2 YYREEE (reference sequence). The CDR3 is CASSASTDRYGYTF. Here the CDR3 DNA reads TGTGCCAGCAGCGCGAGTACCGACAGGTATGGCTACACCTTC.

The table lists this clone with a count of one. The chain has TRBV25-1 and TRBJ2-7; 7 nucleotides agree with TRBD2. The length of the CDR3 is 11 residues. V gave up 3 bases and J gave up 9 bases; unmatched junction bases: 2. Germline-derived CDR1 and CDR2 are MGHDK and SYGVNS. The CDR3 here is CASSDPGGQYF. The CDR3 coding sequence is TGTGCCAGCAGTGACCCGGGGGGGCAGTACTTC.

CDR3 loop: CAWGDSGDQPQHF. CDR3 nucleotide sequence: TGTGCCTGGGGGGACAGTGGGGATCAGCCCCAGCATTTT. The rearrangement links TRBV30 to TRBJ1-5; 7 bases match TRBD1. Germline CDR1 and CDR2: GTSNPN and SVGIG (reference sequence). This CDR3 spans 13 amino acids. J lost 5 bases, V lost 5 bases, and 6 bases had no gene match.

The chain combines TRBV5-8 with TRBJ1-5; no definite D call. The CDR3 contains 14 residues. Germline CDR1 and CDR2: SGHTS and YDEGEE. V lost 4 bases and J lost 2, with 10 bases in between. CDR3 amino acids: CASSTPLGNQPQHF. DNA for the CDR3: TGTGCCAGCAGCACGCCCCTAGGCAATCAGCCCCAGCATTTT.

The rearrangement uses TRBV9 and TRBJ2-7, with 8 bases aligning to TRBD1. Germline V gene sequence: CDR1 SGDLS, CDR2 YYNGEE. After removal of 0 bases from V and 5 bases from J, the junction contained 7 bases not matched to a gene. This CDR3 spans 15 amino acids. The CDR3 nucleotides are TGTGCCAGCAGCGTAGCTCAAGACAGGGGCGACGAGCAGTACTTC. The encoded protein is CASSVAQDRGDEQYF. Full variable domain (missing parts from reference TRBV9 and TRBJ2-7): DSGVTQTPKHLITATGQRVTLRCSPRSGDLSVYWYQQSLDQGLQFLIQYYNGEERAKGNILERFSAQQFPDLHSELNLSSLELGDSALYFCASSVAQDRGDEQYFGPGTRLTVT.

Notes on this clone: Germline is not matched at one junction end, which may reflect a read error. The chain has TRBV7-9 and TRBJ1-4, with D possibly being TRBD1 (6 bases). The CDR3 runs 15 residues. Germline V CDR1 and CDR2: SEHNR, FQNEAQ (reference sequence). CDR3 in DNA: TGTTCCAGCAGCCAGCGCGGGGAGGGGGATGAAAAACTGTTTTTT. Its protein is CSSSQRGEGDEKLFF. Drawing the rest from reference TRBV7-9 and TRBJ1-4, the complete variable domain is DTGVSQNPRHKITKRGQNVTFRCDPISEHNRLYWYRQTLGQGPEFLTYFQNEAQLEKSRLLSDRFSAERPKGSFSTLEIQRTEQGDSAMYLCSSSQRGEGDEKLFFGSGTQLSVL.

This chain links TRBV7-9 with TRBJ1-6; D possibly corresponds to TRBD1 (5 bases). There are 15 residues in the CDR3. CDR1 SEHNR and CDR2 FQNEAQ come from the germline V gene (reference sequence). The V end was cut by 4 bases, the J end by 5 bases, with 12 bases between. The CDR3 DNA is TGTGCCAGCAGCTCGCTGACAGCGAATAATTCACCCCTCCACTTT. Its translation: CASSSLTANNSPLHF.